This T cell receptor (beta chain) originates from a study of low-dose radiotherapy and immunotherapy resistance in tumors. V lost 5 bases and J lost 0, with 22 bases in between. There are 18 residues in the CDR3. Germline V gene lookup returns CDR1 DFQATT and CDR2 SNEGSKA (reference sequence). First-strand cDNA used TRAV- and TRBV-specific primers, covering alpha and beta chains. TCR amplification involved 20 to 25 PCR cycles with a constant-region primer and V-primer adapter. TCRdb processed the reads anew with MiXCR; each CDR3 protein has one entry. The sample yields around 18,000 distinct CDR3 sequences, around 72% seen once.

The sequence came from a human donor with advanced metastatic prostate, ovarian, gallbladder or colorectal cancer (not recorded which). This table probably holds off-target reads from a library built for another chain. This chain links TRBV20-1 with TRBJ1-4; tentative D call: TRBD1 (6 bases). CDR3 nucleotides: TGCAGTGCTGCCGAACGTAGGGTGGGGACATCAACTAATGAAAAACTGTTTTTT. It specifies CSAAERRVGTSTNEKLFF.